This T cell receptor (beta chain) was observed in a study of blood T cell repertoires in COVID-19. V was clipped by 0 bases and J by 3 bases; unmatched bases: 9. This CDR3 is 17 amino acids long. Per the germline V gene, CDR1 is SGHTA and CDR2 is FQGNSA. The method was immunoSEQ multiplex PCR; TCRdb's version includes in-frame clones alone and lacks a portion of them. Counted here are 150,000 or so clones, about 90% occurring once; the ten biggest clones make up about 2.5%. This receptor was obtained from a human donor in a cohort sampled during active COVID-19. Sequenced sample: peripheral blood. The chain has TRBV7-2 and TRBJ2-5; 8 nucleotides line up with TRBD2. The CDR3 region is CASSLAEKREREETQYF. DNA for the CDR3: TGTGCCAGCAGCTTAGCGGAAAAGCGGGAGAGGGAAGAGACCCAGTACTTC.